This TCR beta chain originates from a study of beta chain features in type 1 diabetes. General observations from the study: The study left unresolved whether HLA type influences TCRB rearrangement.

The authors obtained over 95% purity in all sorted populations. This clone was seen a handful of times. Its antigen is unknown. A junction end diverges from the germline sequence, so it may reflect a read error. The length of the CDR3 is 15 residues. Per germline, CDR1 LGHNA and CDR2 YNFKEQ. Isolated RNA was reverse transcribed in full, so expressed TCRB transcripts were sequenced. Here immunoSEQ multiplex PCR was the method, and the copy in TCRdb shows in-frame clones only, minus some. This table has 150,000 to 200,000 clones, 7.5% to 10% appearing once. Sequences were obtained from central memory CD4+ T cells from blood. V gene TRBV4-2 combines with J gene TRBJ2-2; TRBD2 might be the D (5 bases). The clonotype originates from a woman aged 18-29 years in good health. CDR3 loop: CASSQDSGNSGELFF. For the CDR3, the DNA is TGTGCCAGCAGCCAAGATTCGGGGAACTCCGGGGAGCTGTTTTTT.